These 3 T cell receptor beta chains originate from one sample sequenced in a study of blood T cell repertoires in COVID-19. Clones were sequenced by immunoSEQ multiplex PCR, and TCRdb holds only the in-frame ones, with some missing. The data show around 180,000 clones, about 90% seen once. The material sequenced was peripheral blood. Source of these receptors: a man between 65 and 85 years old with active or convalescent COVID-19.

This clone appeared a single time. The V and J genes are TRBV11-2 and TRBJ2-1; D remains unclear. Trimming removed 5 bases at V and 12 bases at J, with 11 bases between. CDR1 is SGHAT and CDR2 is FQNNGV in the germline V gene. This CDR3 spans 11 amino acids. The CDR3 reads CASSPGEAQFF. The CDR3 DNA sequence: TGTGCCAGCAGCCCCGGTGAAGCGCAGTTCTTC.

This chain uses TRBV2 with TRBJ1-2; no firm D call. There are 13 residues in the CDR3. The germline V gene has CDR1 SNHLY and CDR2 FYNNEI. Deletions cut 6 bases from V and 4 bases from J, with 12 bases between. As DNA, the CDR3 is TGTGCCAGCAGGGAACCAAGCTTCTATGGCTACACCTTC. Translating gives CASREPSFYGYTF.

This clone was observed a few times. V and J are TRBV7-2 and TRBJ2-5, with TRBD1 identical over 7 bases. J lost 9 bases, V lost 0 bases, and 10 bases had no gene match. Germline V gene data show CDR1 as SGHTA and CDR2 as FQGNSA. This CDR3 has 15 amino acids. CDR3 sequence: CASSLAHRGLGSQYF. CDR3 DNA sequence: TGTGCCAGCAGCTTAGCCCACAGGGGCCTTGGGTCCCAGTACTTC.